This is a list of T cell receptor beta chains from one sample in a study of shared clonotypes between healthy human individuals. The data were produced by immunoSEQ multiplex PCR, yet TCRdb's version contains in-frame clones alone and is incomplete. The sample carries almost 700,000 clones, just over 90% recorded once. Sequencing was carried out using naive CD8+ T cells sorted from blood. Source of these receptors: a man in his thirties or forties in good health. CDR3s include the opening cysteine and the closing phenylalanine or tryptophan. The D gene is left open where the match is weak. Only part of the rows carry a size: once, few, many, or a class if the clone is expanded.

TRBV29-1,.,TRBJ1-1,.,TGCAGCCACGACACCCGGCTCGACACTGAAGCTTTCTTT,CSHDTRLDTEAFF
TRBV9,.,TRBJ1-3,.,TGTGCCAGCAGCGTAGAGGGGACGAGCTCTGGAAACACCATATATTTT,CASSVEGTSSGNTIYF
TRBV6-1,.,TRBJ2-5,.,TGTGCCAGCCCCCCGGTTCGGGAGACCCAGTACTTC,CASPPVRETQYF
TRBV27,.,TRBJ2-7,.,TGTGCCAGCAGTGTTGGACAAATGGACTACGAGCAGTACTTC,CASSVGQMDYEQYF
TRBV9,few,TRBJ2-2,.,TGTGCCAGCAGCTCTTCCGGGCCTCCATACACCGGGGAGCTGTTTTTT,CASSSSGPPYTGELFF
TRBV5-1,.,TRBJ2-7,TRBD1,TGCGCCAGCTCAGGGGGAAGGGAATACTACGAGCAGTACTTC,CASSGGREYYEQYF
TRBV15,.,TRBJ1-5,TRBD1,TGTGCCACCAGCAGCCTCGCAGGGGGAGGCAATCAGCCCCAGCATTTT,CATSSLAGGGNQPQHF
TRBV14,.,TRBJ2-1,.,TGTGCCAGCAGCCAAGGGTTGTCTTCCTACAATGAGCAGTTCTTC,CASSQGLSSYNEQFF
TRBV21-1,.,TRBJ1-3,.,TGTGCCAGCAGAAAGCGGGCCTCTGGAAACACCATATATTTT,CASRKRASGNTIYF
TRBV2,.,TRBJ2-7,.,TGTGCCAGCAGGAGCCACGGCTCCTACGAGCAGTACTTC,CASRSHGSYEQYF
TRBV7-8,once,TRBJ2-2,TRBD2,TGTGCCAGCCCCGGGCAGCGGGAGCTGACCGGGGAGCTGTTTTTT,CASPGQRELTGELFF
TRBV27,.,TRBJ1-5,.,TGTGCCAGCAGTAAAACCCGGGGCAATCAGCCCCAGCATTTT,CASSKTRGNQPQHF
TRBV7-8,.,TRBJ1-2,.,TGTGCCAGCAGCTTACCTTATGGACAGCCCTCTAACTATGGCTACACCTTC,CASSLPYGQPSNYGYTF
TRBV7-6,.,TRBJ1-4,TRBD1,TGTGCCAGCAGTCCAACAGGGGGCCGAGGAGAAAAACTGTTTTTT,CASSPTGGRGEKLFF
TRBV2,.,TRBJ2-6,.,TGTGCCAGCAGTGATCGGTTCTCTGGGGCCAACGTCCTGACTTTC,CASSDRFSGANVLTF
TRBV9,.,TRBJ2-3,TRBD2,TGTGCCAGCAGCGGAGGTCGGACTAGTTGGCACACAGATACGCAGTATTTT,CASSGGRTSWHTDTQYF
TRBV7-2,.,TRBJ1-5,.,TGTGCCAGCAGTATAACGGGGAGGGGCAATCAGCCCCAGCATTTT,CASSITGRGNQPQHF
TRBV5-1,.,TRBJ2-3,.,TGCGCCAGCAACCCCGAGACGCCTCCAGATACGCAGTATTTT,CASNPETPPDTQYF
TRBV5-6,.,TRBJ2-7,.,TGTGCCAGCAGCTTGAATTCTTGGGGGAACTACGAGCAGTACTTC,CASSLNSWGNYEQYF
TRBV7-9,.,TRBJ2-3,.,TGTGCCAGCAGAGGACAGTCAACACGCACAGATACGCAGTATTTT,CASRGQSTRTDTQYF
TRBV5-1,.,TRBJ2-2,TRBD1,TGCGCCAGCAGCAGAACACCGGGACAGGACACCGGGGAGCTGTTTTTT,CASSRTPGQDTGELFF
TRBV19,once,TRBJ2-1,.,TGTGCCAGTAGTCCGCAGAGCTCCTACAATGAGCAGTTCTTC,CASSPQSSYNEQFF
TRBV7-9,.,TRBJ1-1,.,TGTGCCAGCAGCTTTATCCAACGCGAGACTCGGGGCACTGAAGCTTTCTTT,CASSFIQRETRGTEAFF
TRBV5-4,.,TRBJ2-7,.,TGTGCCAGCAGCTTGGCGGGGAAACGGTACGAGCAGTACTTC,CASSLAGKRYEQYF
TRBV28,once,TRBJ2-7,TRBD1,TGTGCCAGCAGTTCCGGGACAGCACCCTACGAGCAGTACTTC,CASSSGTAPYEQYF
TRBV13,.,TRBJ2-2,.,TGTGCCAGCAGTTTTATCAATAGGGACGGCGGGGAGCTGTTTTTT,CASSFINRDGGELFF
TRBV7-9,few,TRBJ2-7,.,TGTGCCAGCAGCTTATTACATCCCGAGCAGTACTTC,CASSLLHPEQYF
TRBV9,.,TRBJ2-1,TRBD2,TGTGCCAGCAGCGTAGACCCGGGACTAACAAATGAGCAGTTCTTC,CASSVDPGLTNEQFF
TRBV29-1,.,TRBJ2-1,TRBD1,TGCAGCGTTGACCGGGACAGGCCCTACAATGAGCAGTTCTTC,CSVDRDRPYNEQFF
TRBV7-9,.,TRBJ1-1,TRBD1,TGTGCCAGCAGCTCGCAGGGGGCGAGGTACCACACTGAAGCTTTCTTT,CASSSQGARYHTEAFF
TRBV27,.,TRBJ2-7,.,TGTGCCAGCAGTCCCTTGTGGGATACCTACGAGCAGTACTTC,CASSPLWDTYEQYF
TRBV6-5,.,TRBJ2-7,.,TGTGCCAGCAGCACTCCCACGTGGTACGAGCAGTACTTC,CASSTPTWYEQYF
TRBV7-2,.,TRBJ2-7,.,TGTGCCAGCAGCTTAGTTGGTGGCGTCGAGCAGTACTTC,CASSLVGGVEQYF
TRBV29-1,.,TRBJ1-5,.,TGCAGCGCAGCATATAGCAATCAGCCCCAGCATTTT,CSAAYSNQPQHF
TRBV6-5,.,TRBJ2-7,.,TGTGCCAGCAGTTATGCCGACTTCTACGAGCAGTACTTC,CASSYADFYEQYF
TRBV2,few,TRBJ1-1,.,TGTGCCAGCAGTGGTCGCCCGAACACTGAAGCTTTCTTT,CASSGRPNTEAFF
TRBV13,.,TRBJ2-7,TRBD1,TGTGCCAGCAGCTTAGAAACAGGGGGCCTTAGGTACGAGCAGTACTTC,CASSLETGGLRYEQYF
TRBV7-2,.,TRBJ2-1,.,TGTGCCAGCAGCTTGGGGACTGGGGATGAGCAGTTCTTC,CASSLGTGDEQFF
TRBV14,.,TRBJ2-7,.,TGTGCCAGCAGCCAAGACCCCCAGATCTCCTACGAGCAGTACTTC,CASSQDPQISYEQYF
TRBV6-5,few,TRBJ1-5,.,TGTGCCAGCAGTTATACGCAGGGATCCCAGCCCCAGCATTTT,CASSYTQGSQPQHF
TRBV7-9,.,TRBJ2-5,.,TGTGCCAGCAGCCCGACAGCTAGTCAAGAGACCCAGTACTTC,CASSPTASQETQYF
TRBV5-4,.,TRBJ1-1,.,TGTGCCAGCAGCGTAAGCGAGAACACTGAAGCTTTCTTT,CASSVSENTEAFF
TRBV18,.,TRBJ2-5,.,TGTGCCAGCTCACCCTCCGCCCTGGTAGGGGAGACCCAGTACTTC,CASSPSALVGETQYF
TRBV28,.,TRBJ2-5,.,TGTGCCAGCAGTTTATGGACCAGGGGGGTGTCCGGGGAGACCCAGTACTTC,CASSLWTRGVSGETQYF
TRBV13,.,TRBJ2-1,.,TGTGCCAGCAGCACCCGGGACCTCCAAGAGCAGTTCTTC,CASSTRDLQEQFF
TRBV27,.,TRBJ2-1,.,TGTGCCAGCAGTTTTAGCGCCTTACTCTACAATGAGCAGTTCTTC,CASSFSALLYNEQFF
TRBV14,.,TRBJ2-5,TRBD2,TGTGCCAGCAGCCCGGGACTAGCGGGAGAGGAGACCCAGTACTTC,CASSPGLAGEETQYF
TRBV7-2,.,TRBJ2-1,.,TGTGCCAGCAGCCCCCGAGTCGAAGAAGTGGGCCTATACAATGAGCAGTTCTTC,CASSPRVEEVGLYNEQFF
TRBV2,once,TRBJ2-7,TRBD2,TGTGCCAGTTTTAGCGGGAGGCAATCCTACGAGCAGTACTTC,CASFSGRQSYEQYF
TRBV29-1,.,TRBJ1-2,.,TGCAGCGTGCGACACTACAGAGGGGAGGTTCGTGGGAGTGGCTACACCTTC,CSVRHYRGEVRGSGYTF
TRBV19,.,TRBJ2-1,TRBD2,TGTGCCAGTAGTTATGGACTAGCGGGAGGGGATGAGCAGTTCTTC,CASSYGLAGGDEQFF
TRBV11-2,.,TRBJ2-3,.,TGTGCCAGCAGCTTAAGTTCTGGCACAGATACGCAGTATTTT,CASSLSSGTDTQYF
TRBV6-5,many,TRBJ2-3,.,TGTGCCAGCAGAAGTTTGGGATATACGCAGTATTTT,CASRSLGYTQYF
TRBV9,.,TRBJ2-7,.,TGTGCCAGCAGCGTAGTGGCAGCCCCCTCCTACGAGCAGTACTTC,CASSVVAAPSYEQYF
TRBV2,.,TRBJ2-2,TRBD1,TGTGCCAGCAGTGAAAGCCTAGGACAGGACTTCACCGGGGAGCTGTTTTTT,CASSESLGQDFTGELFF
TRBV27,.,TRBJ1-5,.,TGTGCCAGCAGTTTATCCAGGGCGGACCAGCCCCAGCATTTT,CASSLSRADQPQHF
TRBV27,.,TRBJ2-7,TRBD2,TGTGCCAGCAGCCGACGGACTAGTCGGAGAACTTTCGGTGAGCAGTACTTC,CASSRRTSRRTFGEQYF
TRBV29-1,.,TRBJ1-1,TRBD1,TGCAGCGTTGACGGACAGGGGGGCACTGAAGCTTTCTTT,CSVDGQGGTEAFF
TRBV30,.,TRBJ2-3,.,TGTGCCTGGAGCGCTCTAGGGACTAGCACAGATACGCAGTATTTT,CAWSALGTSTDTQYF
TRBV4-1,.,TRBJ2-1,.,TGCGCCAGCAGCCAAGATCAGGGACTAGGGGGCGATGAGCAGTTCTTC,CASSQDQGLGGDEQFF